One sample yielded the 9 T cell receptor beta chains listed below, sequenced in a study of T-cell memory formation after mild COVID-19. TCRdb re-called the 5' RACE reads with MiXCR, one entry per CDR3 protein. The table lists about 390,000 distinct CDR3 sequences, approximately 15% of them singletons. The sequenced sample consisted of PBMCs or a T cell subset sorted from them (not recorded which). These receptors all stem from a man between 18 and 29 years old who had mild COVID-19 (a few samples of this study predate the infection). Cell type and time point are not known.

This chain uses TRBV29-1 with TRBJ1-1; perhaps TRBD1 as D (6 bases). The V and J ends lost 4 bases and 5 bases respectively, with 14 bases between them. The germline V gene encodes CDR1 SQVTM and CDR2 ANQGSEA. CDR3 length: 13 residues. The CDR3 coding sequence is TGCAGCGTTGCCCGAGGGGGGGGGACTGAAGCTTTCTTT. It codes for CSVARGGGTEAFF.

The CDR3 DNA follows: TGTGCCAGCAGCATTAGCGGGGAGAACACAGATACGCAGTATTTT. Translating it yields CASSISGENTDTQYF. V and J are TRBV11-2 and TRBJ2-3; TRBD2 agrees at 8 bases. This CDR3 contains 15 residues. V shed 5 bases, J shed 2 bases, and the junction held 6 bases outside the gene matches. CDR1 SGHAT and CDR2 FQNNGV come from the germline V gene.

The rearrangement joins TRBV30 to TRBJ1-4; D unclear. CDR3 length equals 11 residues. Germline CDR1 is GTSNPN and CDR2 is SVGIG (reference sequence). The ends were cut back, 2 bases at V and 8 bases at J, with 6 bases in the middle. Written as DNA, the CDR3 is TGTGCCTGGAGTCAACCGGAAAAACTGTTTTTT. This codes for CAWSQPEKLFF.

The chain couples TRBV10-3 to TRBJ1-6; tentatively, D is TRBD1 (5 bases). The CDR3 totals 16 residues. V lost 0 bases to trimming and J lost 6 bases, with 12 bases between them. Germline assignment: CDR1 ENHRY and CDR2 SYGVKD. The CDR3: CAISESIGQSNSPLHF. CDR3 coding DNA: TGTGCCATCAGTGAGTCGATCGGACAAAGTAATTCACCCCTCCACTTT.

This clonotype was recorded at least ten times. The CDR3 spells CASSPPFQRGPQETQYF. CDR3 in DNA: TGTGCCAGCTCACCACCGTTCCAGCGGGGGCCGCAAGAGACCCAGTACTTC. The rearrangement joins TRBV18 to TRBJ2-5, with 8 bases fitting TRBD2. Germline CDR1 KGHSH, CDR2 LQKENI. V lost 0 bases, J lost 2 bases, and 8 bases stayed unmatched. There are 17 residues in the CDR3.

There are a few counts of this clonotype. The chain joins TRBV7-3 to TRBJ2-1; D gene uncertain. This CDR3 spans 15 amino acids. The germline gives CDR1 SGHTA, CDR2 FQGTGA. Between the trimmed V and J ends, which lost 1 base and 3 bases, there was a span of 10 bases. The CDR3 sequence is CASSLRHAGYNEQFF. The CDR3 DNA is TGTGCCAGCAGCTTAAGACACGCCGGCTACAATGAGCAGTTCTTC.

In its sample, this clonotype was seen a few times. The chain has TRBV20-1 and TRBJ1-1; D is perhaps TRBD1 (5 bases). Germline-derived CDR1 and CDR2 are DFQATT and SNEGSKA (reference sequence). The CDR3 has 19 amino acids. V lost 1 base and J lost 2, with 26 bases in between. The CDR3 loop reads CSARARLGVGRGTNTEAFF. In nucleotides, the CDR3 is TGCAGTGCTAGAGCAAGACTGGGTGTGGGACGCGGAACTAACACTGAAGCTTTCTTT.

The chain couples TRBV4-2 to TRBJ2-1; TRBD2 matches 8 bases. CDR1 is LGHNA, CDR2 YNFKEQ, per germline. J lost 6 bases, V lost 3 bases, and 1 base had no gene match. CDR3 length: 13 amino acids. The CDR3: CASSQAGGNEQFF. The CDR3, as DNA: TGTGCCAGCAGCCAGGCGGGAGGCAATGAGCAGTTCTTC.

This chain uses TRBV5-1 with TRBJ2-2, with 7 bases that match TRBD1. This CDR3 region has 15 residues. Losses at the gene ends were 4 bases for V and 4 bases for J; bases not matched to a gene: 7. Germline V gene data show CDR1 as SGHRS and CDR2 as YFSETQ. CDR3 DNA: TGCGCCAGCAGCGACCCCAGGGGGACCACCGGGGAGCTGTTTTTT. Translated: CASSDPRGTTGELFF. Based on the CDR3 plus reference TRBV5-1 and TRBJ2-2, the full variable domain is KAGVTQTPRYLIKTRGQQVTLSCSPISGHRSVSWYQQTPGQGLQFLFEYFSETQRNKGNFPGRFSGRQFSNSRSEMNVSTLELGDSALYLCASSDPRGTTGELFFGEGSRLTVL.